The sequence of this T cell receptor beta chain was determined in a study of tumor-infiltrating lymphocytes in primary liver carcinoma. Overall study findings and caveats: Samples were bulk unsorted, so CD4+ and CD8+ repertoires were not compared. Significantly greater top-250-clone fractions characterized tumors relative to blood (p = 0.039).

A word on this clonotype: Its target is not known.

The researchers obtained blood RNA from unsorted whole blood and also extracted germline DNA. Patients were chronically HBV-infected and treatment-naive. Synthesis of TCR beta cDNA was carried out from approximately 0.55 ug total RNA with a constant-region primer. Generation of the TCR beta libraries relied on three nested multiplex PCR rounds using slightly modified ARM-PCR. Amplification in the first two PCR rounds was performed using TRBV1-TRBV30 forward primers and a C-beta reverse primer for approximately 10 cycles each. Using its own MiXCR run on the multiplex PCR reads, TCRdb lists one record per CDR3 protein. The sample yields fewer than 350,000 distinct CDR3 sequences, roughly two thirds seen once. Germline V CDR1 and CDR2: MGHDK, SYGVNS. J lost 6 bases, V lost 6 bases, and 10 bases had no gene match. This CDR3 has 14 amino acids.

The J gene is TRBJ2-7, the V gene TRBV25-1; 8 nucleotides align to TRBD1. This clonotype was obtained from a middle-aged man with primary liver carcinoma and hepatitis B virus infection. Sequenced: peripheral blood. CDR3 sequence: CASRKLGQGAEQYF. For the CDR3, the DNA is TGTGCCAGCAGGAAATTAGGACAGGGTGCCGAGCAGTACTTC.